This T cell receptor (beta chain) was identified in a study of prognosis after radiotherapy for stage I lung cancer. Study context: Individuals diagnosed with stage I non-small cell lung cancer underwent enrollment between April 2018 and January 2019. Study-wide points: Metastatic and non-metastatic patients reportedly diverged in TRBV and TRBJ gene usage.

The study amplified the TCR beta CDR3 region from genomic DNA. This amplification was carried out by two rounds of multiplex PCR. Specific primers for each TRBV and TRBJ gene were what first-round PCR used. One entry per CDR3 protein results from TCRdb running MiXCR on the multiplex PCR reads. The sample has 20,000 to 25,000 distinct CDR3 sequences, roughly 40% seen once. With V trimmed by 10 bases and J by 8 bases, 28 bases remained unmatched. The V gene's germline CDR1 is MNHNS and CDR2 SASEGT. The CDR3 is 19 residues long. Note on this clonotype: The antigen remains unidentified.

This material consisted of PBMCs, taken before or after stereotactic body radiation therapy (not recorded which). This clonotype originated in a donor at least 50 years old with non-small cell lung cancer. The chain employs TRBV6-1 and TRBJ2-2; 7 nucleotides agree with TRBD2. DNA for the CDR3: TGTGCCACCACAGGCTACGGGCGGGAGCGCCGCGCGTACAAAGGGGAGCTGTTTTTT. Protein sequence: CATTGYGRERRAYKGELFF.